The 4 T cell receptor beta chains reported below all come from one sample, sequenced in a study of PD-1 and CTLA-4 blockade in melanoma. Profiling relied on immunoSEQ multiplex PCR, and the TCRdb table lists in-frame clones only, not all of them. The sample gives more than 25,000 clones, 85% to 90% of which show up once; around 8.5% is in the top ten. Sequences were derived from CD8+ T cells from peripheral blood, sampled before anti-PD-1 treatment. Every receptor here comes from a human donor with melanoma.

This chain uses TRBV7-8 with TRBJ2-7, with D hard to call. This CDR3 comprises 11 residues. The germline V gene has CDR1 SGHVS and CDR2 FQNEAQ. The ends were cut back, 5 bases at V and 3 bases at J, with 5 bases in the middle. CDR3 sequence: CASSPGYEQYF. The CDR3 DNA sequence: TGTGCCAGCAGCCCGGGCTACGAGCAGTACTTC.

The V call is TRBV30, the J call TRBJ2-2; the match to TRBD2 covers 9 bases. The CDR3 loop spans 12 amino acids. Germline CDR1 is GTSNPN and CDR2 is SVGIG (reference sequence). The CDR3: CAAGGRTGELFF. In nucleotides, the CDR3 is TGTGCGGCGGGAGGGAGGACCGGGGAGCTGTTTTTT.

This chain uses TRBV14 with TRBJ1-2; D is perhaps TRBD1 (5 bases). This CDR3 contains 15 residues. Germline lookup yields CDR1 SGHDN and CDR2 FVKESK. V shed 1 base and J shed 1 base, with 10 bases lying between them. The CDR3: CASSQAPTDNYGYTF. Here the CDR3 DNA reads TGTGCCAGCAGCCAAGCCCCGACAGATAACTATGGCTACACCTTC.

The genes are TRBV11-2 and TRBJ1-3; 7 nucleotides agree with TRBD1. This CDR3 is built from 15 residues. V lost 1 base, J lost 4 bases, and 4 bases stayed unmatched. Germline CDR1 reads SGHAT; CDR2 reads FQNNGV. The CDR3 nucleotides read TGTGCCAGCAGCTTAGCAGGGGGACCAGGAAACACCATATATTTT. Its translation is CASSLAGGPGNTIYF.